Sequencing of this T cell receptor beta chain was carried out in a study of shared clonotypes between healthy human individuals. The method was immunoSEQ multiplex PCR; TCRdb's version includes in-frame clones alone and lacks a portion of them. This sample has a few million clones, with about 94% found just once. Findings and limits, study-wide: Against clonotypes common to all four donors, non-shared ones had lower generation probabilities.

Germline assignment: CDR1 MRHNA and CDR2 SNTAGT. J lost 7 bases, V lost 4 bases, and 4 bases had no gene match. The CDR3 spans 14 residues. With regard to this clone: The antigen is unknown.

The CD4+ fraction was divided into a CD45RA+ naive subset and a CD45RA-negative memory subset. The chain employs TRBV6-4 and TRBJ2-1; 10 bases align to TRBD2. The sequence was collected from a man between 18 and 29 years old in good health. The specimen was naive CD4+ T cells sorted from blood. The subset: CD45RA+ positively selected. CDR3 in amino acids: CASSGTSGLNEQFF. The CDR3 DNA is TGTGCCAGCAGTGGGACTAGCGGTTTGAATGAGCAGTTCTTC.